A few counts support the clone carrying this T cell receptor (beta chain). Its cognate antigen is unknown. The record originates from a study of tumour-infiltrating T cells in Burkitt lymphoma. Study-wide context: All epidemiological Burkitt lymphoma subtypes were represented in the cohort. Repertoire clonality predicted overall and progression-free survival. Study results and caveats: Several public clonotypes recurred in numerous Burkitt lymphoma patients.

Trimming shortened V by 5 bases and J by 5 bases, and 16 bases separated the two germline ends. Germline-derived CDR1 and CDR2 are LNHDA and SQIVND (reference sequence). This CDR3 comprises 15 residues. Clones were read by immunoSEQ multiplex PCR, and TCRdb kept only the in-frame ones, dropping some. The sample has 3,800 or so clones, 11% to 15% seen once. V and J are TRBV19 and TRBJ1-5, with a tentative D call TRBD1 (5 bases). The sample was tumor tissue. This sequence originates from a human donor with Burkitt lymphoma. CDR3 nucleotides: TGTGCCAGTAGTTCCTCCGGGACGGCTGATCAGCCCCAGCATTTT. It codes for CASSSSGTADQPQHF.